This T cell receptor (beta chain) originates from a study of T cells in Graves' hyperthyroidism and ophthalmopathy. Findings of the study overall: Model output signaled ophthalmopathy a median approximately 6.2 months ahead of onset.

With regard to this clonotype: What it binds is unknown.

TCR beta CDR3 regions were amplified from RNA. HTBI primers were the set used in a first-round RT-PCR of the TCR CDR3. In TCRdb, the multiplex PCR reads were re-called with MiXCR into one record per CDR3 protein. The sample comprises more than 350,000 distinct CDR3 sequences, about 15% of which are singletons, and 34% rests with the top ten. CDR3 length equals 13 residues. CDR1 MDHEN and CDR2 SYDVKM come from the germline V gene. Trimming stripped 5 bases from V and 6 bases from J, with 11 bases between. Sequenced: blood. The chain links TRBV28 to TRBJ1-5; perhaps TRBD1 as D (6 bases). The receptor was isolated from a woman in her thirties with Graves' hyperthyroidism that later progressed to Graves' ophthalmopathy. The CDR3 bases are TGTGCCAGCAGTCCAAGGGGGGGTCAGCCCCAGCATTTT. This translates into CASSPRGGQPQHF.